The T cell receptor beta chain under discussion was sequenced for a study of blood T cell repertoires in COVID-19. Study in general: The study drew acute and convalescent COVID-19 samples from the United States, Italy and Spain. In each case, the material was cDNA or gDNA derived from T cells, B-cell-depleted T cells, or PBMCs.

Per the original data handling: How many nucleated cells were present was estimated from reference gene primer amplification. Sequenced by immunoSEQ multiplex PCR; TCRdb stores in-frame clones only, minus some. The V and J calls and clone size come from that table; D and trimming were worked out from the DNA. The repertoire holds some 25,000 clones, with around 92% as singletons. Germline V gene sequence: CDR1 SEHNR, CDR2 FQNEAQ (reference sequence). V was trimmed by 7 bases and J by 6 bases, leaving 12 bases between them. CDR3 length equals 13 residues. The chain recombines TRBV7-9 with TRBJ2-2; no definite D call. The sequencing input was peripheral blood. The sequence derives from a human donor in a cohort sampled during active COVID-19. CDR3 sequence (DNA): TGTGCCAGCACCGAAAACTACCCCGGGGAGCTGTTTTTT. Protein: CASTENYPGELFF. The variable domain in full, with the rest retrieved from reference TRBV7-9 and TRBJ2-2, is DTGVSQNPRHKITKRGQNVTFRCDPISEHNRLYWYRQTLGQGPEFLTYFQNEAQLEKSRLLSDRFSAERPKGSFSTLEIQRTEQGDSAMYLCASTENYPGELFFGEGSRLTVL.